This T cell receptor beta chain emerged from a study of read filtering for tumor transcriptome and immune sequencing. Study-level information: 8 patients were R-ISS I, about 16 were R-ISS II, 7 were R-ISS III.

At the time of active disease, bone marrow was collected from every patient. For this clonotype: Because it lacks the conserved phenylalanine or tryptophan at the end, this CDR3 is likely a read error.

Molecular barcoded adaptors covering alpha/delta and beta/gamma chains were used on 400 to 450 ng RNA. TCRdb re-derived calls from the reads in MiXCR, one entry per CDR3 protein. This sample has roughly 67,000 distinct CDR3 sequences, with roughly 19% found just once. In germline, CDR1 is DFQATT, CDR2 SNEGSKA (reference sequence). This CDR3 is built from 15 residues. This clonotype was sampled from a donor at least 40 years old with multiple myeloma. The rearrangement uses TRBV20-1 and TRBJ2-5, with D perhaps TRBD2 (6 bases). Material: a population of CD138-negative cells sorted from bone marrow. CDR3 DNA: TGCCGTGCCCGAAAAGGGGCGGGGTACGAAGAGACCCAGTACTAC. Translating gives CRARKGAGYEETQYY.